Listed here is a single T cell receptor (beta chain). Its antigen specificity is not known. There are no base qualities to consult, and no much larger clone falls within one base. The treatment or condition label, as the study defines it: around 19 received Ad26.COV2.S at low or high dose, single or two shots; about 5 received placebo; per-sample allocation not given. For vaccine and placebo recipients, the sequenced repertoires came from samples collected on day 63 after the first injection. Between 29 July and 7 August 2020, Cohort 1b enrolled about 27 adults aged 18-55 years at one site in Boston, USA. Ad26.COV2.S was a replication-incompetent adenovirus type 26 vector expressing a prefusion-stabilized SARS-CoV-2 spike protein from the original Wuhan strain. Spanning cysteine to phenylalanine, the CDR3 consists of 15 amino acids. Only CDR3 DNA remains: 45 bases, in frame from the first base. Reading the germline V gene gives CDR1 MNHEY and CDR2 SVGAGI. The germline V and J ends show losses of 0 bases and 5 bases respectively, and no gene match explains 6 bases of the junction.

This sample is part of a study of Ad26.COV2.S vaccination and SARS-CoV-2 variants (dated by TCRdb to 2020 to 2023). The study in broad terms: Vaccine-arm donors came from COV1001, a multicentre, randomized, double-blind, placebo-controlled phase I-IIa trial of Ad26.COV2.S in healthy adults. A total of 32 samples were included in the TCR-sequenced set, comprising some 20 Ad26.COV2.S vaccine recipients, 5 placebo recipients and 8 SARS-CoV-2 convalescent individuals. Throughout the experiments and outcome assessment, investigators stayed blinded to trial group allocation. The specificity and breadth of SARS-CoV-2-reactive T cell receptors after Ad26.COV2.S vaccination were assessed by TCRbeta repertoire sequencing. Ad26.COV2.S was given intramuscularly at 5x10^10 or 1x10^11 viral particles, as a single shot or as two shots 56 days apart. Trial participants were randomized into five groups of five, in which low-dose or high-dose Ad26.COV2.S was given once or twice, or placebo was given on both occasions.

The immunoSEQ Assay was the method used to sequence TCRbeta CDR3 regions. After extraction, genomic DNA underwent amplification by bias-controlled multiplex PCR, followed by high-throughput sequencing. On the study's bioinformatics: To quantify the absolute abundance of every unique TCRbeta CDR3 region, sequences were collapsed and filtered. T cell fraction was estimated by normalizing TCRbeta template counts to usable DNA, with usable DNA measured through amplification of reference genes found in all nucleated cells. Repertoire TCRs were annotated as SARS-CoV-2-specific by exact matching of V gene, CDR3 amino acid sequence and J gene to a known reactive TCR set. MIRA supplied the reference SARS-CoV-2 TCR set, which was filtered for enrichment in COVID-19-positive ImmuneCODE repertoires so that public or cross-reactive TCRs were removed. Drawing on the MIRA antigens, annotated TCRs were analysed further at the level of specific ORF or position within ORF. Breadth was defined as annotated unique rearrangements over total unique productive rearrangements; depth was the summed frequency of those rearrangements. TCR breadth was compared between groups using two-sided Wilcoxon rank-sum tests. In TCRdb, the immuneACCESS table is reduced to in-frame sequences with V and J assigned. These tables do not hold every clone; where another copy was compared, an unresolved V gene accounts for under half, and the others remain unexplained. The D gene and trimming were derived from the DNA, and the V and J assignments and clone size from that table. This sample lists over 250,000 clones; about 89% were detected once. The top ten clonotypes cover about 3.6% of the sample.

What the study reported, not specific to this receptor: Non-spike TCR breadth was comparable between vaccine and placebo recipients, consistent with the vaccine containing only spike. The study lacked the statistical power to compare responses across vaccine doses or regimens. After vaccination, spike-specific CD8+ and CD4+ T cell responses were reported to show substantial breadth. Ad26.COV2.S recipients had higher spike-specific TCR breadth than placebo recipients (P = 0.0014). It was noted by the authors that total T cell responses may have been underestimated by the TCR breadth and depth analyses.

The sample here was peripheral blood, taken in a trial of Ad26.COV2.S vaccine versus placebo. The sequence came from a person between 18 and 60 years old who received the Ad26.COV2.S COVID-19 vaccine or a placebo. The sequence links TRBV6-5 to TRBJ1-1, and TRBD1 matches 7 of the central bases. CDR3 region: CASSYSPLQGTEAFF. The DNA is as follows: TGTGCCAGCAGTTACTCTCCTTTACAGGGGACTGAAGCTTTCTTT.